These 20 T cell receptor beta chains share one sample of origin, sequenced in a study of cytomegalovirus exposure and HLA in healthy donors. The PCR made use of 60 Vbeta and 13 Jbeta primers. The table came from immunoSEQ multiplex PCR; TCRdb's copy has only in-frame clones and leaves some out. This table holds 60,000 to 70,000 clones, less than 80% found once. Sequenced sample: PBMCs. These receptors all stem from a man in his sixties in good health and CMV-seropositive.

This clone turned up a few times. The V call is TRBV18, the J call TRBJ1-2; 7 bases match TRBD1. Germline V gene data show CDR1 as KGHSH and CDR2 as LQKENI. The CDR3 is 16 residues long. The trim removed 1 base at V and 1 base at J, leaving 6 bases unmatched. CDR3 residues: CASSPLQGGDNYGYTF. The CDR3 DNA sequence: TGTGCCAGCTCACCACTGCAAGGGGGCGATAACTATGGCTACACCTTC.

The chain employs TRBV27 and TRBJ2-5; 16 bases agree with TRBD2. Judging by the DNA end, TRBJ2-7 fits better; the J call may be wrong. The CDR3 consists of 17 residues. Germline assignment: CDR1 MNHEY and CDR2 SMNVEV (reference sequence). The chain's CDR3 is CASSRGLAGGSSYEQYF. The CDR3 region has the DNA TGTGCCAGCAGTCGGGGACTAGCGGGAGGGTCCTCCTACGAGCAGTACTTC.

Comments on this clone: The junction departs from the called germline gene at one end, perhaps through a read error. Different DNA sequences within this sample yield the same CDR3. The gene calls are TRBV5-1 and TRBJ1-1; D is possibly TRBD1 (6 bases). This CDR3 spans 15 amino acids. Germline lookup yields CDR1 SGHRS and CDR2 YFSETQ. The CDR3: CASSWASQGSTEAFF. CDR3 nucleotides: TGTGCCAGCAGCTGGGCGTCGCAGGGGTCGACTGAAGCTTTCTTT.

The CDR3 is CASSRGQGNTGELFF. CDR3 DNA sequence: TGTGCCAGCAGCCGGGGACAGGGGAACACCGGGGAGCTGTTTTTT. The chain recombines TRBV5-4 with TRBJ2-2; 9 nucleotides agree with TRBD1. CDR3 length: 15 residues. With 4 bases clipped from V and 1 base from J, the junction kept 2 bases outside the gene matches. Germline-derived CDR1 and CDR2 are SGHNT and YYREEE (reference sequence).

This chain links TRBV5-8 with TRBJ1-1; D is unresolved. The CDR3 has 14 amino acids. Germline V gene lookup returns CDR1 SGHTS and CDR2 YDEGEE. V lost 4 bases and J lost 1, with 11 bases in between. CDR3 protein: CASSLARKNTEAFF. The CDR3 bases are TGTGCCAGCAGCCTAGCGAGGAAGAACACTGAAGCTTTCTTT.

This clone showed up just a few times. The chain links TRBV7-6 to TRBJ2-2; the match to TRBD2 covers 10 bases. J lost 6 bases, V lost 8 bases, and 12 bases had no gene match. Per germline, CDR1 SGHVS and CDR2 FNYEAQ. The CDR3 sequence is 16 residues long. In DNA form, the CDR3 reads TGTGCCAGCCTGCAGTGGCTAGCGGGAGTTCCCGGGGAGCTGTTTTTT. As protein: CASLQWLAGVPGELFF.

This clone was counted between two and nine times. V gene TRBV13 combines with J gene TRBJ2-5; TRBD2 matches at 9 bases. From germline, CDR1 is PRHDT and CDR2 FYEKMQ (reference sequence). The CDR3 loop spans 15 amino acids. The junction had 9 bases not matched to a gene; V was cut back by 5 bases and J by 5 bases. The DNA for the CDR3 is TGTGCCAGCAGCCCAGCGGGACTAGCTGGGGAGACCCAGTACTTC. Translation gives CASSPAGLAGETQYF.

This chain uses TRBV10-1 with TRBJ2-3; the D is unclear. Trimming removed 2 bases from V and 5 bases from J, with 5 bases in between. Germline-derived CDR1 and CDR2 are WNHNN and SYGVQD (reference sequence). This CDR3 contains 12 residues. The CDR3 here is CASSEIRDTQYF. Here the CDR3 DNA reads TGCGCCAGCAGTGAGATTCGAGATACGCAGTATTTT.

The chain joins TRBV5-1 to TRBJ2-1; D unresolved. The CDR3 is 21 amino acids. With 1 base removed from V and 0 bases from J, the gap between germline ends came to 26 bases. The germline CDR1 and CDR2 sequences are SGHRS and YFSETQ. This CDR3 reads CASSLLRLSLFFESSYNEQFF. In nucleotides, the CDR3 is TGCGCCAGCAGCTTGTTGAGGCTCAGCCTTTTCTTCGAGAGCTCCTACAATGAGCAGTTCTTC.

The gene calls are TRBV6-4 and TRBJ2-1, with 14 bases identical to TRBD2. In germline, CDR1 is MRHNA, CDR2 SNTAGT. This CDR3 region has 18 residues. Trimming cost V 6 bases and J 4 bases; bases outside gene matches: 11. The CDR3 region has the DNA TGTGCCAGCAGCCCCAAGACTAGCGGGAGGGCCGGATACAATGAGCAGTTCTTC. This encodes CASSPKTSGRAGYNEQFF.

The chain uses TRBV11-2 and TRBJ2-7; D perhaps matches TRBD2 (5 bases). The CDR3 loop spans 13 amino acids. V was trimmed by 5 bases and J by 7 bases, leaving 15 bases between them. Germline CDR1 reads SGHAT; CDR2 reads FQNNGV. The CDR3 DNA is TGTGCCAGCAGCCGAAACATCCGGGGTGAGCAGTACTTC. It specifies CASSRNIRGEQYF.

This clone came up once. The chain uses TRBV5-6 and TRBJ2-5, with TRBD1 as a possible D gene (5 bases). CDR3 length equals 12 residues. Germline CDR1 SGHDT, CDR2 YYEEEE. V gave up 4 bases and J gave up 4 bases, with 8 bases separating them. The CDR3 is CASSPGLETQYF. In nucleotides, the CDR3 is TGTGCCAGCAGCCCAGGGCTAGAGACCCAGTACTTC.

The CDR3 sequence is CASSLGDRVNSPLHF. In DNA, the CDR3 is TGTGCCAGCAGCTTGGGGGACAGGGTGAATTCACCCCTCCACTTT. V gene TRBV5-4 combines with J gene TRBJ1-6, with TRBD1 identical over 9 bases. Trimming at V came to 0 bases and at J to 7 bases, leaving 2 bases not matched to a gene. The germline gives CDR1 SGHNT, CDR2 YYREEE (reference sequence). The CDR3 runs 15 residues.

The V call is TRBV5-6, the J call TRBJ2-1; the D is unclear. The germline V gene encodes CDR1 SGHDT and CDR2 YYEEEE. The CDR3 sequence is 14 residues long. Trimming left V 9 bases short and J 1 base short, with 14 bases between. The CDR3 reads CATNQVVSYNEQFF. In DNA, the CDR3 is TGTGCCACCAACCAGGTGGTATCCTACAATGAGCAGTTCTTC. Supplemented by reference TRBV5-6 and TRBJ2-1, the full variable domain reads DAGVTQSPTHLIKTRGQQVTLRCSPKSGHDTVSWYQQALGQGPQFIFQYYEEEERQRGNFPDRFSGHQFPNYSSELNVNALLLGDSALYLCATNQVVSYNEQFFGPGTRLTVL.

This clone has a handful of counts. The chain employs TRBV2 and TRBJ2-4; the match to TRBD2 covers 13 bases. The CDR3 consists of 16 residues. Per germline, CDR1 SNHLY and CDR2 FYNNEI. The V gene end was trimmed by 4 bases and the J gene end by 2 bases; junction bases not matched to a gene: 2. The CDR3 nucleotides are TGTGCCAGCAGTGGACTAGCGGGAGGATCCAAAAACATTCAGTACTTC. The encoded protein is CASSGLAGGSKNIQYF.

This clone appeared a single time. V is TRBV18 and J is TRBJ1-1, with 10 bases that match TRBD1. The CDR3 extends over 15 amino acids. Germline values: CDR1 KGHSH, CDR2 LQKENI. The ends lost 4 bases at V and 0 bases at J; junction bases unmatched: 2. CDR3 loop: CASSLGQGMNTEAFF. The CDR3 DNA reads as TGTGCCAGCTCACTGGGACAGGGGATGAACACTGAAGCTTTCTTT.

This sequence joins TRBV27 and TRBJ1-6, with 7 bases identical to TRBD1. The germline gives CDR1 MNHEY, CDR2 SMNVEV (reference sequence). V dropped 9 bases and J dropped 2; count of bases not matched to a gene: 7. CDR3 length: 15 residues. CDR3 residues: CASRYGTAYNSPLHF. CDR3 bases: TGTGCCAGTCGCTACGGGACAGCCTATAATTCACCCCTCCACTTT.

V is TRBV7-9 and J is TRBJ1-3; D remains ambiguous. This CDR3 spans 14 amino acids. Germline-derived CDR1 and CDR2 are SEHNR and FQNEAQ (reference sequence). Deletions cut 0 bases from V and 0 bases from J, with 3 bases between. DNA of the CDR3: TGTGCCAGCAGCTTAGCATACTCTGGAAACACCATATATTTT. This encodes CASSLAYSGNTIYF.

This chain joins TRBV7-9 and TRBJ1-1; D is perhaps TRBD1 (6 bases). The germline gives CDR1 SEHNR, CDR2 FQNEAQ (reference sequence). The V gene lost 5 bases and the J gene lost 3 bases, with 10 bases spanning the gap. The CDR3 has 13 amino acids. CDR3 loop: CASSNRVHTEAFF. In nucleotides, the CDR3 is TGTGCCAGCAGCAACAGGGTCCACACTGAAGCTTTCTTT.

This chain joins TRBV2 and TRBJ2-2; D might be TRBD2 (6 bases). Trimming stripped 6 bases from V and 0 bases from J, with 11 bases between. The CDR3 is 15 amino acids. Germline V gives CDR1 SNHLY, CDR2 FYNNEI. CDR3 residues: CASRRRGANTGELFF. The CDR3 region has the DNA TGTGCCAGCAGGAGGCGGGGCGCGAACACCGGGGAGCTGTTTTTT.